These 3 T cell receptor beta chains were sequenced from one sample in a study of OX40 agonist ivuxolimab in advanced cancers. Measured with immunoSEQ multiplex PCR; TCRdb has only the in-frame clones, and not every one. The repertoire holds around 130,000 clones, approximately 92% seen once, with roughly 0.15% in the top ten. The material was CD4+ or CD8+ T cells sorted from blood, obtained in a trial of the OX40 agonist ivuxolimab. Receptors originate from an adult with an advanced solid tumor such as melanoma, head and neck, liver or kidney cancer.

CDR3 region: CASTESRQVDNEQFF. The CDR3 region has the DNA TGTGCCAGCACCGAGTCCAGACAAGTTGACAATGAGCAGTTCTTC. V usage is TRBV7-9 and J usage is TRBJ2-1; D is unclear. Trimming removed 7 bases from V and 5 bases from J, with 18 bases in between. The CDR3 loop spans 15 amino acids. Germline CDR1 is SEHNR and CDR2 is FQNEAQ (reference sequence).

The V and J genes are TRBV7-8 and TRBJ1-1; 8 nucleotides line up with TRBD1. The J segment lost 7 bases and the V segment lost 1 base, leaving 17 bases of the junction unmatched. Germline V gene data show CDR1 as SGHVS and CDR2 as FQNEAQ. The length of the CDR3 is 18 residues. CDR3 in DNA: TGTGCCAGCAGCTTAGGGAAAGGACAGGGAGGGAGGCCGGGTGAAGCTTTCTTT. It encodes CASSLGKGQGGRPGEAFF.

V usage is TRBV28 and J usage is TRBJ2-5; D perhaps matches TRBD1 (5 bases). Germline V gene lookup returns CDR1 MDHEN and CDR2 SYDVKM. This CDR3 region has 12 residues. Trimming took 7 bases from V and 4 from J, leaving 10 bases between them. CDR3 coding DNA: TGTGCCAGCAACGAGCAGGGAGAGACCCAGTACTTC. This encodes CASNEQGETQYF. The variable domain in full, completed from reference TRBV28 and TRBJ2-5, reads DVKVTQSSRYLVKRTGEKVFLECVQDMDHENMFWYRQDPGLGLRLIYFSYDVKMKEKGDIPEGYSVSREKKERFSLILESASTNQTSMYLCASNEQGETQYFGPGTRLLVL.